Below, one TCR beta chain is given with its context. Its specificity is unknown. The data were obtained in a study of blood T cells in healthy people across ages. Broader study findings: There was a strong correlation between TCR beta diversity and naive T cell percentage.

Alongside a J-beta primer mix, a sample-barcoded 5' primer served in a second PCR lasting 7 to 11 cycles. TCRdb reprocessed the 5' RACE reads via MiXCR and lists one record per CDR3 protein. The profile shows approximately 2,000,000 distinct CDR3 sequences, around 40% of them singletons. V trimming: 6 bases; J trimming: 5 bases; junction bases outside the gene matches: 18. The CDR3 totals 16 residues. Looked up from germline, CDR1 is DFQATT and CDR2 is SNEGSKA (reference sequence). Every participating donor contributed roughly 10 milliliters of peripheral blood through a draw. The clonotype was recovered from a human donor in good health. Sequenced input: blood. The V gene is TRBV20-1, the J gene TRBJ2-5; 7 nucleotides align to TRBD1. The CDR3 nucleotides read TGCAGTGCAAGTGGAGGCACAGGGGCGGTATCGGAGACCCAGTACTTC. Encoded protein: CSASGGTGAVSETQYF.